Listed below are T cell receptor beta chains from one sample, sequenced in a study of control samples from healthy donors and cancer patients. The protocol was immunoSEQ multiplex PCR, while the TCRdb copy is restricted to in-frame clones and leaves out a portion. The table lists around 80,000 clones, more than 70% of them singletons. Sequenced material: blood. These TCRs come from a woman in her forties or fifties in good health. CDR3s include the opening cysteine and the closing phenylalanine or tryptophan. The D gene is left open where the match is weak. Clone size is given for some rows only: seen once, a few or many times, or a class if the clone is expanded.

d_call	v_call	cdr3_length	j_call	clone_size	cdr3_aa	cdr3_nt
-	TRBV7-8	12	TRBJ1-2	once	CASSLRLGGYTF	TGTGCCAGCAGCCTCAGACTAGGGGGCTACACCTTC
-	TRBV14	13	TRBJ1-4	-	CASSQAGVEKLFF	TGTGCCAGCAGCCAAGCGGGGGTAGAAAAACTGTTTTTT
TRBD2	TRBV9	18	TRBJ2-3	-	CASSATFTGGRNTDTQYF	TGTGCCAGCAGCGCGACCTTTACGGGGGGGCGAAACACAGATACGCAGTATTTT
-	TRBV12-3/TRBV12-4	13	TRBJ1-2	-	CASSRTEDYGYTF	TGTGCCAGCAGTAGGACAGAGGACTATGGCTACACCTTC
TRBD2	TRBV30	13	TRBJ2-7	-	CAWSQAPGREQYF	TGTGCCTGGAGTCAGGCGCCCGGGAGGGAGCAGTACTTC
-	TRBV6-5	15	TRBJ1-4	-	CASSYGSGFREKLFF	TGTGCCAGCAGTTACGGGTCAGGGTTCAGAGAAAAACTGTTTTTT
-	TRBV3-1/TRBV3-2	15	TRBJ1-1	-	CASSHSLDMNTEAFF	TGTGCCAGCAGCCACTCCTTAGACATGAACACTGAAGCTTTCTTT
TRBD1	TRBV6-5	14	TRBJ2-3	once	CASSRGQVADTQYF	TGTGCCAGCAGTCGCGGACAGGTCGCAGATACGCAGTATTTT
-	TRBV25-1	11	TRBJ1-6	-	CASSSNSPLHF	TGTGCCAGCAGTTCTAATTCACCCCTCCACTTT
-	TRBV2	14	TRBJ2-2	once	CASRRTAATGELFF	TGTGCCAGCAGGAGGACCGCTGCCACCGGGGAGCTGTTTTTT
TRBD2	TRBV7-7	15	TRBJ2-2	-	CASSLEGLGSGELFF	TGTGCCAGCAGCTTAGAAGGACTAGGGTCCGGGGAGCTGTTTTTT
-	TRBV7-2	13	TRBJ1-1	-	CASSLQGATEAFF	TGTGCCAGCAGCTTACAGGGCGCGACTGAAGCTTTCTTT
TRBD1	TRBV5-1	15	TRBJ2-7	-	CASSWMGQGSSEQYF	TGCGCCAGCAGCTGGATGGGACAGGGTTCTAGCGAGCAGTACTTC
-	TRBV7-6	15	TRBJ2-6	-	CASSPEINGANVLTF	TGTGCCAGCAGCCCCGAGATAAATGGGGCCAACGTCCTGACTTTC
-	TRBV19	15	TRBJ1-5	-	CASSAGACSNQPQHF	TGTGCCAGTAGTGCCGGGGCTTGTAGCAATCAGCCCCAGCATTTT
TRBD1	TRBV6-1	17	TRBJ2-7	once	CASSDPQGRRVIYEQYF	TGTGCCAGCAGTGACCCACAGGGGCGAAGGGTAATTTACGAGCAGTACTTC
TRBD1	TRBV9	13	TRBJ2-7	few	CASSVGQGDEQYF	TGTGCCAGCAGCGTAGGACAGGGGGACGAGCAGTACTTC
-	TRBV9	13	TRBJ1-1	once	CASSVTTGTEAFF	TGTGCCAGCAGCGTAACCACAGGCACTGAAGCTTTCTTT
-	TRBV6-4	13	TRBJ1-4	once	CASSEGGGEKLFF	TGTGCCAGCAGTGAGGGGGGGGGTGAAAAACTGTTTTTT
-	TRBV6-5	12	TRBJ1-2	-	CASRPWNYGYTF	TGTGCCAGCCGACCCTGGAACTATGGCTACACCTTC
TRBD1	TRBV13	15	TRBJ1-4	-	CASSRGDSTNEKLFF	TGTGCCAGCAGCCGTGGGGACAGTACGAATGAAAAACTGTTTTTT
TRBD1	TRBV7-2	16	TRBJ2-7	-	CASSLNAGQGANEQYF	TGTGCCAGCAGCCTAAACGCGGGACAGGGGGCCAACGAGCAGTACTTC
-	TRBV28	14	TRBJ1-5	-	CASSLLQVYQPQHF	TGTGCCAGCAGTTTGTTGCAAGTCTATCAGCCCCAGCATTTT